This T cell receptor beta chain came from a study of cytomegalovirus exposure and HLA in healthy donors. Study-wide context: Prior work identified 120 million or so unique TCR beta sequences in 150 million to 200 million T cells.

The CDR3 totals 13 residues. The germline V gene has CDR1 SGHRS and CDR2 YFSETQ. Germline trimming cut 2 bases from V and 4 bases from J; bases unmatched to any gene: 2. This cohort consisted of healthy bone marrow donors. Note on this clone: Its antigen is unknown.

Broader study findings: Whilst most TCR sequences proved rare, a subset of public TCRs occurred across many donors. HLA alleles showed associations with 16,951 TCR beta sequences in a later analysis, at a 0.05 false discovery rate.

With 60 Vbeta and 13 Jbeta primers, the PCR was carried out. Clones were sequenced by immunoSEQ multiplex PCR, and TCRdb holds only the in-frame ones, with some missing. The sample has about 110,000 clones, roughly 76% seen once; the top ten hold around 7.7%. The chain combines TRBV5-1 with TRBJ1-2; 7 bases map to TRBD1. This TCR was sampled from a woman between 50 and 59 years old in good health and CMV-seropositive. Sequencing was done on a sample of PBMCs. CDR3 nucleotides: TGCGCCAGCAGCTTCGACAGGGTCTATGGCTACACCTTC. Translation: CASSFDRVYGYTF.